These T cell receptor beta chains were read from a single sample in a study of shared clonotypes between healthy human individuals. Method: immunoSEQ multiplex PCR; TCRdb's copy keeps in-frame clones and lacks some. The sample holds about 2 million clones; roughly 94% are singletons and the top ten take 0.1% to 0.15%. The sequenced sample consisted of naive CD4+ T cells sorted from blood. The receptors here all came from a man between 18 and 35 years old in good health. The conserved cysteine and the conserved F or W are not part of the CDR3 here.

v_gene	CDR3aa
TRBV18	ASSPSTVNSPLH
TRBV18	ASSSDRNTEAF
TRBV6-1	ASSVGGPSYEQY
TRBV29-1	SGGGTTPYEQY
TRBV19	ASSTQGTVNYGYT
TRBV7-8	ASSLAGSNEKLF
TRBV28	ASSLQIPSGNTIY
TRBV27	ASRGLFNGNTEAF
TRBV18	ASSPGQGSIGELF
TRBV6-5	ASSHRLDYEQY
TRBV7-2	ASTGERERSYEQY
TRBV6-5	ASSTLVASSYGYT
TRBV28	ASSFGGPGQLFTYNSPLH
TRBV5-1	ASSLAGQGVEKLF
TRBV4-3	ASSQESGAGADTQY
TRBV6-5	ASSPYEGTEAF
TRBV10-3	AIKRGAGDNEQF
TRBV11-2	ASSLDRGGYTQY
TRBV7-9	ASSLEKWGVGEQY
TRBV7-2	ASSPGTGISNQPQH
TRBV5-6	ASSLAGGDEQY
TRBV19	ASSIGGPGPPTEAF
TRBV7-8	ASSLALGETQY
TRBV21-1	ASSTTGADTGELF
TRBV6-5	ASSFPGAQGYEQY
TRBV5-1	ASSFTSGGNTGELF
TRBV7-8	ASSLRGEGGFTNTEAF
TRBV5-6	ASSLDSGSHEQY
TRBV7-2	ASSYTGMANEKLF
TRBV2	ASSFEGQPIYGYT
TRBV6-5	ASSSGGGLYEQY
TRBV19	ATLSVLSNQPQH
TRBV5-1	ASSLRSGAYLYEQY
TRBV30	AWAPGGIETQY
TRBV5-1	ASSPESSGRQEQY
TRBV10-3	AISESTSGDTQY
TRBV11-3	ASSLGGNYEQY
TRBV30	AWSVPLQGVTEAF
TRBV5-4	ASSRLAGGRQETQY
TRBV6-5	ASSSLGLRDYGYT
TRBV25-1	ASSDMTGTMGDTQY
TRBV7-2	ASSQPRAGIHEQY
TRBV6-5	ASSQGEGYT
TRBV4-2	ASSQAFQGPQPQH
TRBV10-3	AAGTDNEQF
TRBV27	ASSFGGRPLH
TRBV30	AWAKQQGNTEAF
TRBV6-5	ASSHRAGYEQY
TRBV2	ASRDRDSSYEQY
TRBV7-2	ASSLVGDITTDTQY
TRBV29-1	SVDSRSNYGYT
TRBV5-1	ASSWDRGTGFPGELF
TRBV10-3	AISDTPPEAF
TRBV9	ASSEGDSLGPQH